The clone carrying this TCR beta chain was found once. This entry belongs to a study of blood T cell repertoires in COVID-19. CDR1 LGHDT and CDR2 YNNKEL come from the germline V gene (reference sequence). This CDR3 has 15 residues. Losses at the gene ends were 2 bases for V and 4 bases for J; bases not matched to a gene: 5. In the source study's methods: Amplifying reference gene primers gave estimates of nucleated cell counts. Libraries were prepared by immunoSEQ multiplex PCR; TCRdb keeps only in-frame clonotypes and omits some of them. V, J and clone size are those of that table, while D and trimming were read from the DNA. The sample lists 270,000 or so clones; 83% were seen once.

The TCR was taken from a woman in her 50s who had recovered from COVID-19. The sequencing sample was made of peripheral blood. This rearrangement joins TRBV3-1 (or the pseudogene TRBV3-2) to TRBJ1-5; TRBD1 matches 7 bases. The CDR3: CASSQTGTENQPQHF. The CDR3 region has the DNA TGTGCCAGCAGCCAAACCGGGACAGAAAATCAGCCCCAGCATTTT.